The 9 T cell receptor beta chains given below trace back to one sample, sequenced in a study of blood T cell repertoires in COVID-19. TCRdb's copy holds only in-frame clones and misses some; the assay was immunoSEQ multiplex PCR. The table records over 130,000 clones, 80% to 90% of them present only once. The sequenced sample consisted of peripheral blood. The receptors were sampled from a woman of 80 years or more with acute or convalescent COVID-19.

This chain links TRBV19 with TRBJ1-3; TRBD1 might be the D (5 bases). The CDR3 is made up of 16 amino acids. V was clipped by 4 bases and J by 11 bases, with 24 bases between them. Germline V gene sequence: CDR1 LNHDA, CDR2 SQIVND (reference sequence). CDR3 coding DNA: TGTGCCAGTAGTACTCTTACAGCAGCGGGACGAGGTGCCATATATTTT. It translates to CASSTLTAAGRGAIYF.

In this sample, this clone turned up a few times. The sample contains more than one DNA sequence encoding this CDR3. The chain is built from TRBV30 and TRBJ1-5, with 7 bases aligning to TRBD1. Germline V CDR1 and CDR2: GTSNPN, SVGIG (reference sequence). J lost 4 bases, V lost 2 bases, and 5 bases had no gene match. This CDR3 is 14 amino acids long. DNA of the CDR3: TGTGCCTGGAGTACCGGGACAGTAAATCAGCCCCAGCATTTT. Translation: CAWSTGTVNQPQHF.

The chain recombines TRBV7-9 with TRBJ2-5; D perhaps matches TRBD2 (5 bases). This CDR3 spans 12 amino acids. The germline V gene encodes CDR1 SEHNR and CDR2 FQNEAQ (reference sequence). V was trimmed by 3 bases and J by 7 bases, leaving 9 bases between them. Written as DNA, the CDR3 is TGTGCCAGCAGCTTGAGGGCTGGGACCCAGTACTTC. This gives the protein CASSLRAGTQYF. The full variable domain, its missing parts supplied by reference TRBV7-9 and TRBJ2-5, is DTGVSQNPRHKITKRGQNVTFRCDPISEHNRLYWYRQTLGQGPEFLTYFQNEAQLEKSRLLSDRFSAERPKGSFSTLEIQRTEQGDSAMYLCASSLRAGTQYFGPGTRLLVL.

The chain employs TRBV19 and TRBJ1-5, with TRBD1 identical over 7 bases. V trimming: 4 bases; J trimming: 0 bases; junction bases outside the gene matches: 12. The germline CDR1 and CDR2 sequences are LNHDA and SQIVND (reference sequence). The CDR3 runs to 18 residues. The CDR3 loop is CASSKGSYRGGSNQPQHF. The CDR3 coding sequence is TGTGCCAGTAGTAAGGGCTCCTACAGGGGCGGTAGCAATCAGCCCCAGCATTTT.

This clone has only one observation. The CDR3 sequence: CASSPRGPDTQYF. The CDR3, as DNA: TGTGCCAGCAGTCCCAGGGGTCCAGATACGCAGTATTTT. The V call is TRBV6-6, the J call TRBJ2-3; TRBD1 is a possible D gene (6 bases). The germline V gene encodes CDR1 MNHNY and CDR2 SVGAGI (reference sequence). This CDR3 contains 13 residues. The V gene lost 5 bases and the J gene lost 4 bases, with 10 bases spanning the gap.

This chain connects TRBV10-3 to TRBJ2-3, with TRBD2 as a possible D gene (6 bases). V gave up 4 bases and J gave up 2 bases, with 16 bases separating them. The CDR3 spans 16 residues. The V gene's germline CDR1 is ENHRY and CDR2 SYGVKD. The CDR3 nucleotides are TGTGCCATCAGTGGAGGGAGTAGCGGTGTCACAGATACGCAGTATTTT. This translates into CAISGGSSGVTDTQYF.

Only one count was recorded for this clone. The genes are TRBV10-3 and TRBJ2-1; the match to TRBD1 covers 10 bases. The CDR3 has 14 amino acids. J gave up 9 bases and V 0 bases, and 2 bases lay outside the gene matches. Germline lookup yields CDR1 ENHRY and CDR2 SYGVKD. The CDR3: CAISESRDRGEQFF. CDR3 bases: TGTGCCATCAGTGAGTCGCGGGACAGGGGTGAGCAGTTCTTC.

The chain combines TRBV18 with TRBJ2-5, with 7 bases aligning to TRBD1. Unmatched junction bases numbered 5, after V lost 3 bases and J lost 1 base. CDR1 is KGHSH, CDR2 LQKENI, per germline. CDR3 length equals 15 residues. The CDR3 nucleotides read TGTGCCAGCTCACCTGGGACAGACAGCCAAGAGACCCAGTACTTC. This gives the protein CASSPGTDSQETQYF.

The chain recombines TRBV1 with TRBJ1-3; the table's D gene call, TRBD1, was not cross checked with the DNA. TRBV1 is annotated as a pseudogene. The CDR3 loop spans 11 amino acids. The CDR3 region has the DNA TGCACCAGCAGAGGGGGACAGGGGTTATATTTT. It translates to CTSRGGQGLYF.